Shown below are 9 T cell receptor beta chains from a single sample sequenced in a study of T cell repertoires in cytomegalovirus infection. TCRdb recomputed calls from the reads with MiXCR, one row per CDR3 protein. The data show 450,000 to 600,000 distinct CDR3 sequences, 11% seen once. Sequencing was performed on PBMCs. The source of these receptors is a human donor in good health (CMV status not recorded). Some clones in this sample may be carry-over from other donors' samples.

This clonotype was observed a single time. This chain links TRBV5-1 with TRBJ2-7, with D perhaps TRBD2 (5 bases). V was shortened by 4 bases and J by 4 bases, with 12 bases between the two germline ends. This CDR3 has 13 residues. Germline-derived CDR1 and CDR2 are SGHRS and YFSETQ. The chain's CDR3 is CASSLDWLYEQYF. CDR3 nucleotides: TGCGCCAGCAGCCTGGACTGGCTGTACGAGCAGTACTTC.

This clonotype appeared a few times. The chain joins TRBV3-1 to TRBJ2-2, with a possible D match to TRBD1 (6 bases). CDR3 length equals 14 residues. Germline V gene data show CDR1 as LGHDT and CDR2 as YNNKEL (reference sequence). V shed 6 bases and J shed 5 bases, with 13 bases lying between them. CDR3 sequence reads: CASRQGTNTGELFF. As DNA, the CDR3 is TGTGCCAGCAGACAGGGAACTAATACCGGGGAGCTGTTTTTT.

This clonotype has ten or more counts. The V call is TRBV20-1, the J call TRBJ2-7, with unresolved D. The CDR3 is made up of 14 amino acids. The germline V and J ends were trimmed by 0 bases and 3 bases, with 12 bases remaining between them. Germline CDR1 and CDR2: DFQATT and SNEGSKA (reference sequence). Here the CDR3 reads CSARDLRRNYEQYF. CDR3 DNA sequence: TGCAGTGCTAGAGACCTTAGGCGGAACTACGAGCAGTACTTC.

This clonotype was seen ten or more times. The genes are TRBV7-6 and TRBJ1-1; 11 bases line up with TRBD1. The CDR3 is 15 residues long. Germline values: CDR1 SGHVS, CDR2 FNYEAQ. With 5 bases clipped from V and 4 bases from J, the junction kept 6 bases outside the gene matches. CDR3 region: CASSPAGTGGTEAFF. In DNA, the CDR3 is TGTGCCAGCAGCCCCGCCGGGACAGGGGGCACTGAAGCTTTCTTT.

This clonotype was detected ten times or more. This chain links TRBV11-2 with TRBJ2-3, with a possible D match to TRBD2 (5 bases). The V gene lost 5 bases and the J gene lost 5 bases, with 14 bases spanning the gap. The CDR3 totals 14 residues. Germline CDR1 and CDR2: SGHAT and FQNNGV. CDR3 bases: TGTGCCAGCAGCGATCGCGGGCACGGAGATACGCAGTATTTT. Encoded protein: CASSDRGHGDTQYF.

This clonotype was picked up many times. The genes are TRBV20-1 and TRBJ2-1; 7 nucleotides line up with TRBD2. The CDR3 contains 14 residues. Losses at the gene ends were 3 bases for V and 4 bases for J; bases not matched to a gene: 6. CDR1 is DFQATT and CDR2 is SNEGSKA in the germline V gene (reference sequence). The CDR3 DNA reads as TGCAGTGCTAGCCAGGGAGGGTATTACAATGAGCAGTTCTTC. Residues: CSASQGGYYNEQFF.

There are many counts of this clonotype. This sequence joins TRBV7-2 and TRBJ1-1; perhaps TRBD1 as D (5 bases). Germline CDR1 reads SGHTA; CDR2 reads FQGNSA. This CDR3 has 14 amino acids. V lost 3 bases and J 0 bases, leaving 8 bases between the germline ends. Here the CDR3 reads CASSFTGVNTEAFF. The DNA of the CDR3 is TGTGCCAGCAGCTTCACAGGCGTGAACACTGAAGCTTTCTTT.

The CDR3 nucleotides read TGTGCCAGCAGTTTTGTCGGGACAGGGGGTGGTCAGCCCCAGCATTTT. It translates to CASSFVGTGGGQPQHF. The genes are TRBV27 and TRBJ1-5, with 11 bases aligning to TRBD1. CDR1 MNHEY and CDR2 SMNVEV come from the germline V gene (reference sequence). The CDR3 covers 16 residues. J was trimmed by 6 bases and V by 3 bases; bases with no gene match: 7.

The chain recombines TRBV20-1 with TRBJ1-1; D is unclear. Trimming stripped 4 bases from V and 1 base from J, with 4 bases between. The germline gives CDR1 DFQATT, CDR2 SNEGSKA (reference sequence). This CDR3 is 11 amino acids long. The CDR3: CSATTNTEAFF. The CDR3 DNA reads TGCAGTGCTACTACGAACACTGAAGCTTTCTTT.